This is a list of T cell receptor beta chains from one sample in a study of chemoradiotherapy in HPV16-positive cancers. Method: immunoSEQ multiplex PCR; TCRdb's copy keeps in-frame clones and lacks some. The sample has about 9,000 clones; roughly 81% are singletons. The sample was tumor tissue, taken from a patient who underwent chemoradiotherapy. Receptors were obtained from a human donor with HPV-associated anogenital cancer. The CDR3 runs from the conserved cysteine through the conserved F or W. Fields, in order: D gene, V gene, clone size, J gene, CDR3 DNA, CDR3 protein. The D gene is left open where the match is weak. The size field is filled for only some rows; it gives once, few, many or a size class.

d_gene: TRBD2
v_gene: TRBV7-2
abundance: NA
j_gene: TRBJ2-1
CDR3nt: TGTGCCAGCAGCTCCCTGCTAGCGGAACAGTTCTTC
CDR3aa: CASSSLLAEQFF

d_gene: NA
v_gene: TRBV5-4
abundance: NA
j_gene: TRBJ1-2
CDR3nt: TGTGCCAGCAGCTTGGGGTCAGGGGAAGTCTATGGCTACACCTTC
CDR3aa: CASSLGSGEVYGYTF

d_gene: TRBD2
v_gene: TRBV4-1
abundance: NA
j_gene: TRBJ2-5
CDR3nt: TGCGCCAGCAGCCAAGGGCGTCTAGCGGGGAGGAGGACCCAGTACTTC
CDR3aa: CASSQGRLAGRRTQYF

d_gene: TRBD2
v_gene: TRBV5-1
abundance: NA
j_gene: TRBJ2-2
CDR3nt: TGCGCCAGCAGCTTGGGAGTGACGAGCGGGACGTTAAACACCGGGGAGCTGTTTTTT
CDR3aa: CASSLGVTSGTLNTGELFF

d_gene: NA
v_gene: TRBV11-2
abundance: NA
j_gene: TRBJ1-6
CDR3nt: TGTGCCAGCAGCTTGGCGTCGACGGCCAATTCACCCCTCCACTTT
CDR3aa: CASSLASTANSPLHF

d_gene: NA
v_gene: TRBV20-1
abundance: NA
j_gene: TRBJ1-1
CDR3nt: TGCACCGCTCCGGTGAACACTGAAGCTTTCTTT
CDR3aa: CTAPVNTEAFF

d_gene: NA
v_gene: TRBV11-2
abundance: NA
j_gene: TRBJ2-7
CDR3nt: TGTGCCAGCAGCTTACAACAGGTCGGCGAGCAGTACTTC
CDR3aa: CASSLQQVGEQYF

d_gene: NA
v_gene: TRBV7-3
abundance: once
j_gene: TRBJ1-6
CDR3nt: TGTGCCAGCAGCTTAACAGGGGGCTATAATTCACCCCTCCACTTT
CDR3aa: CASSLTGGYNSPLHF

d_gene: NA
v_gene: TRBV6-5
abundance: NA
j_gene: TRBJ1-2
CDR3nt: TGTGCCAGCAGTTACTGGGGGGGCTACACCTTC
CDR3aa: CASSYWGGYTF

d_gene: TRBD1
v_gene: TRBV6-6
abundance: NA
j_gene: TRBJ1-1
CDR3nt: TGTGCCAGCAGTGGACCGACAGGGGTCGTCCCTGAAGCTTTCTTT
CDR3aa: CASSGPTGVVPEAFF

d_gene: NA
v_gene: TRBV25-1
abundance: NA
j_gene: TRBJ1-1
CDR3nt: TGTGCCAGCAGTGAAGGCAGCAAGTGTGGCACTGAAGCTTTCTTT
CDR3aa: CASSEGSKCGTEAFF

d_gene: TRBD1
v_gene: TRBV6-5
abundance: NA
j_gene: TRBJ2-7
CDR3nt: TGTGCCAGCAGTACTCGGACAGGGGGCTCCTACGAGCAGTACTTC
CDR3aa: CASSTRTGGSYEQYF

d_gene: TRBD1
v_gene: TRBV6-4
abundance: NA
j_gene: TRBJ2-3
CDR3nt: TGTGCCAGCAGTGTACAGGGGGCGCCGACAGATACGCAGTATTTT
CDR3aa: CASSVQGAPTDTQYF

d_gene: NA
v_gene: TRBV27
abundance: NA
j_gene: TRBJ2-7
CDR3nt: TGTGCCAGCAGACTCACACCCGGACAGACCTACGAGCAGTACTTC
CDR3aa: CASRLTPGQTYEQYF

d_gene: NA
v_gene: TRBV28
abundance: NA
j_gene: TRBJ1-2
CDR3nt: TGTGCCAGCAGCAGGGGAGACTATGGCTACACCTTC
CDR3aa: CASSRGDYGYTF

d_gene: NA
v_gene: TRBV11-3
abundance: NA
j_gene: TRBJ2-7
CDR3nt: TGTGCCAGCAGCTTAGAGCGGGGAGGAGGCCCCGGCACCTACGAGCAGTACTTC
CDR3aa: CASSLERGGGPGTYEQYF

d_gene: TRBD1
v_gene: TRBV30
abundance: few
j_gene: TRBJ1-1
CDR3nt: TGTGCCTGGAGTGCCGGGACAGCGAACACTGAAGCTTTCTTT
CDR3aa: CAWSAGTANTEAFF